This T cell receptor (beta chain) was observed in a study of identical twins. Study-wide results and caveats: Instead of following the same donors, the conclusions were based on cross-sectional statistical analysis. Zero-insertion analyses might be partly confounded by invariant T cells like MAIT and iNKT. Modelling underestimated the level of out-of-frame TCR alpha sharing observed in monozygotic twins.

CDR1 and CDR2 from the germline V gene are DFQATT and SNEGSKA (reference sequence). This CDR3 has 15 residues. V shed 5 bases and J shed 1 base, with 16 bases lying between them. Template switching added a universal primer binding site, and final cDNA carried unique molecular identifiers. TCRdb redid the calling of the 5' RACE reads with MiXCR, one entry per CDR3 protein. The sample holds roughly 1,500,000 distinct CDR3 sequences, roughly 35% seen once. For this clonotype: Its specificity is not known.

This TCR derives from a newborn girl in good health. V gene TRBV20-1 combines with J gene TRBJ2-3, with D possibly being TRBD2 (6 bases). Sequencing was carried out using cord blood. The CDR3 DNA sequence: TGCAGTGCTCCGGATCTAGCGAGAGGCACAGATACGCAGTATTTT. This gives the protein CSAPDLARGTDTQYF.